The T cell receptor beta chain under discussion was sequenced for a study of control samples from healthy donors and cancer patients. Repertoires were generated with immunoSEQ multiplex PCR, while TCRdb's copy carries only in-frame clones and drops some. The table lists some 150,000 clones, approximately 94% of them singletons. The sequencing sample was made of PBMCs. The sequence came from a man aged 55-75 years with colorectal cancer.

The CDR3 loop is CASSQDQGGSTDTQYF. The CDR3 coding sequence is TGTGCCAGCAGCCAAGATCAGGGGGGAAGCACAGATACGCAGTATTTT. The gene calls are TRBV3-1 (or the pseudogene TRBV3-2) and TRBJ2-3, with D possibly being TRBD1 (7 bases). The CDR3 is made up of 16 amino acids. Germline V gene data show CDR1 as LGHDT and CDR2 as YNNKEL (reference sequence). V was pared by 0 bases and J by 0 bases, with 10 bases between.